Below, one TCR beta chain is given with its context. Its antigen specificity is not known. Base qualities are not provided; no much larger clone lies one nucleotide away. These data belong to a study of shared clonotypes between healthy human individuals (dated by TCRdb to 2020 to 2022). For the study in its entirety: Two women and a few men aged 18 to 49 years were included in the cohort. Per donor, leukapheresis produced somewhere between about 0.94 and 9 billion PBMCs. For each donor, CD4 naive and CD4 memory were each run on three plates, CD8 naive on two plates, and CD8 memory on one plate. Libraries were prepared and TCR repertoires were sequenced by different laboratories using diverse techniques, in order to increase sequencing depth and limit assay-specific biases. To estimate repertoire size and how much clonotype sharing occurs between individuals, the study deeply sequenced the blood TCR repertoires of about five healthy adults. Study-wide findings and limitations: Sampling was restricted to blood, and TCR repertoires in tissue are likely to differ from TCR repertoires in blood. When a handful of donors were compared, the shared fraction of clonotypes was about 5% for naive CD4, around 3.6% for naive CD8, 2% to 2.5% for memory CD4, and under 0.5% for memory CD8. Estimated clonotype richness was generally larger for naive than for memory subsets. The genetic and exposure-history diversity represented was limited by the small number of donors. Even with the large sequencing depth, rarefaction of the sorted-subset datasets indicated that sequencing was incomplete. Pairwise subsampling indicated that sequencing depth was expected to affect the degree of clonotype sharing among donors. Compared with non-shared clonotypes, the clonotypes found in all four sorted-subset donors had higher generation probabilities.

Deletion took 4 bases off V and 0 bases off J, with a span of 9 bases between the germline ends. The CDR3, from cysteine to phenylalanine, totals 14 residues. Only the CDR3 part of the read is kept: 42 bases, read in frame from the first base. As encoded in the germline V gene (reference sequence), CDR1 is SGHNT while CDR2 is YYREEE. Using the deep immunoSEQ assay, multiplex PCR amplified TCR CDR3 regions from genomic DNA. Genomic DNA extracted from each cell subset was distributed evenly over all wells of several immunoSEQ 96-well plates, and each plate served as one replicate. For sorted subsets, around 0.2 ug of genomic DNA, equivalent to roughly 33,000 T cell genomes, went into each replicate PCR. Purified libraries were quantified with a Qubit 3.0 fluorometer, sized on a Bioanalyzer 2100, and re-quantified with the KAPA Library Quantification kit. A separate single-read 150-cycle Illumina NextSeq 550 flow cell was used to sequence each immunoSEQ 96-well plate. On the study's bioinformatics: Because only junctional sequences without quality scores were contained in the immunoSEQ output, filtering matching that applied to full-length reads could not be performed. To assign V/J genes and CDR3, sequences were annotated using PyIR, a Python wrapper for IgBLAST v1.9, with IMGT germline references. Reads were removed for weak V/J assignments (E-value above 1e-6), missing CDR3, stop codons, out-of-frame junctions, or ambiguous translated residues. V3J clonotypes were defined by identical inferred V gene, J gene, and CDR3 amino acid sequence. The percentage overlap between two repertoires was calculated by dividing the number of shared unique clonotypes by the size of the smaller repertoire. Three approaches were used to assess repertoire richness: RTK rarefaction, the Chao1 estimator, and Recon v2.1 estimates of unobserved clonotypes. OLGA was used to compute generation probabilities for all TCRbeta clonotypes that the gDNA method yielded from a handful of donors. TCRdb carries this immuneACCESS record with in-frame sequences only. Its versions omit some clonotypes, under half of them owing to an unresolved V gene in the studies checked, with the rest unexplained. V, J and clone size derive from that table, while D and trimming were established from the DNA sequence. The sample data list 2.5 million or so clones, and about 92% of these were observed just once. The ten top clones hold around 0.14% of the sample.

The donors were healthy, HIV-negative adults who had no recently reported acute infections or vaccinations. Only Caucasian adults living in Nashville, Tennessee, USA were represented among the donors. CD4+ T cells were enriched by magnetic negative selection, after which naive cells were positively selected on CD45RA and the negative fraction was taken as the memory subset. After blood collection by leukapheresis, PBMCs were isolated using Ficoll-Histopaque density gradient centrifugation and then cryopreserved in the vapor phase of liquid nitrogen. Purity and quantity of every magnetically sorted T cell population were checked by analytical flow cytometry. Genomic DNA was isolated from each sorted fraction and quantified by UV absorbance on a Nanodrop 2000c.

This TCR was sampled from a man aged 18-30 years in good health. The specimen sequenced was naive CD4+ T cells sorted from blood. Sample cell subset or site, as interpreted from the label and publication: CD45RA+ positively selected. The V gene is TRBV5-4 and the J gene is TRBJ2-3, with the D gene call left open. The CDR3 corresponds to CASSPSQSTDTQYF. The nucleotides read TGTGCCAGCAGCCCCTCCCAAAGCACAGATACGCAGTATTTT.